The present T cell receptor (beta chain) was sequenced within a study of Graves' ophthalmopathy and Graves' hyperthyroidism. CDR3 regions of TCR beta were amplified from RNA transcripts. Investigators did first-round RT-PCR with HTBI primers, then second-round multiplex PCR. TCRdb analysed the multiplex PCR reads with MiXCR anew, one entry per CDR3 protein. The data show around 40,000 distinct CDR3 sequences, with over 40% seen just once and roughly 18% held by the top ten. Worth noting for this clonotype: This clone may be a read error of a much larger clone one base away.

The germline V gene encodes CDR1 MNHEY and CDR2 SMNVEV (reference sequence). This CDR3 has 14 amino acids. This sequence joins TRBV27 and TRBJ1-2; 8 nucleotides agree with TRBD1. Input material: peripheral blood. The sequence was collected from an adult man with Graves' ophthalmopathy. CDR3: CASSSGTGIYDYTF. CDR3 DNA sequence: TGTGCCAGCAGTTCAGGGACAGGAATCTATGACTACACCTTC.